The 17 T cell receptor beta chains listed next were all sequenced from one sample in a study of graft-versus-host responses after intestinal transplantation. TCRdb's copy holds only in-frame clones and misses some; the assay was immunoSEQ multiplex PCR. The sample has about 94,000 clones; 91% are singletons. The antigens for these receptors are not known. Here the sequenced sample was unstimulated CD8+ T cells sorted from spleen or lymph node cells, taken before intestinal transplant. These receptors were obtained from a human donor who received an intestinal transplant.

The CDR3 is CASSLENNEQYF. In DNA form, the CDR3 reads TGTGCCAGCAGCTTAGAAAACAACGAGCAGTACTTC. The rearrangement joins TRBV7-9 to TRBJ2-7; D not resolved. Germline V CDR1 and CDR2: SEHNR, FQNEAQ (reference sequence). The CDR3 extends over 12 amino acids. V was trimmed by 1 base and J by 5 bases, leaving 6 bases between them.

The chain has TRBV9 and TRBJ2-3, with TRBD2 matching over 8 bases. Per the germline V gene, CDR1 is SGDLS and CDR2 is YYNGEE. V trimming: 0 bases; J trimming: 4 bases; junction bases outside the gene matches: 1. The length of the CDR3 is 14 residues. The DNA for the CDR3 is TGTGCCAGCAGCGTAGCAGCGGGGGCAGATACGCAGTATTTT. Translating gives CASSVAAGADTQYF.

V is TRBV9 and J is TRBJ2-5; 9 nucleotides match TRBD1. The CDR3 extends over 18 amino acids. Germline CDR1 and CDR2: SGDLS and YYNGEE. The V segment lost 3 bases and the J segment 1 base; nucleotides outside the gene matches: 13. CDR3 protein: CASSAQSQLTGGQETQYF. CDR3 nucleotide sequence: TGTGCCAGCAGCGCTCAGTCCCAATTGACAGGGGGCCAAGAGACCCAGTACTTC.

This clone has just a few counts. The V and J genes are TRBV2 and TRBJ1-2; D unresolved. The CDR3 totals 13 residues. V lost 10 bases to trimming and J lost 5 bases, with 17 bases between them. Germline CDR1 and CDR2: SNHLY and FYNNEI. The CDR3 DNA reads TGTGCCACCCTGTACCGGGATTGGTATGGCTACACCTTC. Translated: CATLYRDWYGYTF.

The chain has TRBV4-1 and TRBJ2-7, with 11 bases matching TRBD2. Germline assignment: CDR1 MGHRA and CDR2 YSYEKL. CDR3 length equals 22 residues. V lost 0 bases and J lost 0; bases outside the gene matches: 19. In DNA form, the CDR3 reads TGCGCCAGCAGCCAAGAAGGTTCCAAATGGGGACTAGCGGCCCAACCCTCCTACGAGCAGTACTTC. This encodes CASSQEGSKWGLAAQPSYEQYF.

The CDR3 region is CASSLLAGDYEQFF. CDR3 bases: TGTGCCAGCAGCTTACTAGCGGGAGATTACGAGCAGTTCTTC. The V and J genes are TRBV7-3 and TRBJ2-1; TRBD2 agrees at 10 bases. Trimming removed 2 bases from V and 10 bases from J; junction bases left unmatched: 5. Germline lookup yields CDR1 SGHTA and CDR2 FQGTGA. This CDR3 has 14 amino acids.

For this clone: Other DNA variants within this sample encode the same CDR3. The rearrangement uses TRBV9 and TRBJ2-3, with 9 bases identical to TRBD2. The CDR3 covers 14 residues. V lost 2 bases and J lost 6; bases outside the gene matches: 4. Germline values: CDR1 SGDLS, CDR2 YYNGEE. Written as DNA, the CDR3 is TGTGCCAGCAGCGTTCTAGCGGGACCGGATACGCAGTATTTT. Residues: CASSVLAGPDTQYF.

This chain connects TRBV15 to TRBJ2-2; D may be TRBD2 (6 bases). The V gene's germline CDR1 is LNHNV and CDR2 YYDKDF (reference sequence). The length of the CDR3 is 17 residues. Deletions cut 0 bases from V and 5 bases from J, with 16 bases between. This CDR3 reads CATSRDLAGIRTGELFF. CDR3 coding DNA: TGTGCCACCAGCAGAGATCTCGCGGGAATAAGGACCGGGGAGCTGTTTTTT.

The V call is TRBV12-5, the J call TRBJ2-5; 12 nucleotides align to TRBD1. J was trimmed by 5 bases and V by 0 bases; bases with no gene match: 7. This CDR3 spans 17 amino acids. Germline CDR1 reads LGHNT; CDR2 reads FRNRAP. CDR3 sequence: CASGLVRDRGRWETQYF. In DNA form, the CDR3 reads TGTGCTAGTGGTTTGGTAAGGGACAGGGGGCGTTGGGAGACCCAGTACTTC.

CDR3: CASRIRVGETQYF. Here the CDR3 DNA reads TGCGCCAGCAGGATCAGGGTAGGAGAGACCCAGTACTTC. J is TRBJ2-5 and V is TRBV5-1, with D possibly TRBD1 on 5 matching bases. Germline values: CDR1 SGHRS, CDR2 YFSETQ. Trimming cost V 5 bases and J 4 bases, with 12 bases left between them. CDR3 length: 13 amino acids. The whole variable domain, remainder taken from reference TRBV5-1 and TRBJ2-5, is KAGVTQTPRYLIKTRGQQVTLSCSPISGHRSVSWYQQTPGQGLQFLFEYFSETQRNKGNFPGRFSGRQFSNSRSEMNVSTLELGDSALYLCASRIRVGETQYFGPGTRLLVL.

The chain has TRBV2 and TRBJ2-7, with 10 bases aligning to TRBD2. V shed 2 bases, J shed 4 bases, and the junction held 8 bases outside the gene matches. Germline lookup yields CDR1 SNHLY and CDR2 FYNNEI. CDR3 length equals 16 residues. This CDR3 reads CASSELAGVKGYEQYF. In DNA form, the CDR3 reads TGTGCCAGCAGTGAACTAGCGGGAGTGAAGGGTTACGAGCAGTACTTC.

This rearrangement joins TRBV4-2 to TRBJ1-5, with 9 positions matching TRBD1. Trimming at V came to 3 bases and at J to 5 bases, leaving 5 bases not matched to a gene. Germline V gives CDR1 LGHNA, CDR2 YNFKEQ. This CDR3 spans 15 amino acids. CDR3 sequence reads: CASSQGQGPHQPQHF. As DNA, the CDR3 is TGTGCCAGCAGCCAGGGACAGGGTCCCCATCAGCCCCAGCATTTT.

J is TRBJ2-5 and V is TRBV28; 10 bases are shared with TRBD1. The germline gives CDR1 MDHEN, CDR2 SYDVKM. Germline trimming cut 2 bases from V and 11 bases from J; bases unmatched to any gene: 5. This CDR3 comprises 13 residues. The CDR3 spells CASSLGTGEEQYF. CDR3 DNA: TGTGCCAGCAGTTTAGGGACAGGGGAAGAGCAGTACTTC.

V usage is TRBV6-5 and J usage is TRBJ2-2; 9 nucleotides align to TRBD1. The J segment lost 4 bases and the V segment lost 2 bases, leaving 2 bases of the junction unmatched. Germline-derived CDR1 and CDR2 are MNHEY and SVGAGI. CDR3 size: 15 residues. The CDR3 sequence is CASSYGTGLTGELFF. The DNA of the CDR3 is TGTGCCAGCAGTTACGGGACAGGGCTCACCGGGGAGCTGTTTTTT.

The rearrangement joins TRBV14 to TRBJ2-7; 9 bases are a match to TRBD1. The CDR3 covers 14 residues. Germline values: CDR1 SGHDN, CDR2 FVKESK. Trimming removed 4 bases from V and 2 bases from J; junction bases left unmatched: 3. The DNA for the CDR3 is TGTGCCAGCAGCCCGGGACAGGGCCCCTACGAGCAGTACTTC. Amino acids: CASSPGQGPYEQYF.

The chain links TRBV30 to TRBJ2-7, with a tentative D call TRBD2 (6 bases). Germline CDR1 and CDR2: GTSNPN and SVGIG (reference sequence). The CDR3 has 13 residues. The V and J ends lost 4 bases and 0 bases respectively, with 10 bases between them. CDR3 sequence: CAWTEGISYEQYF. CDR3 nucleotides: TGTGCCTGGACGGAGGGGATCTCCTACGAGCAGTACTTC.

This chain links TRBV30 with TRBJ2-5; TRBD1 is a possible D gene (5 bases). The CDR3 loop spans 19 amino acids. Trimming took 3 bases from V and 1 from J, leaving 27 bases between them. Germline CDR1 is GTSNPN and CDR2 is SVGIG (reference sequence). The CDR3 DNA reads TGTGCCTGGAGCCTAAGTGGCAGGGAATCTCTCAACGTCCAAGAGACCCAGTACTTC. It codes for CAWSLSGRESLNVQETQYF.